Below are 13 T cell receptor beta chains sequenced from a single sample in a study of human T cells and chemical hapten exposure. TCRdb analysed the RACE reads with MiXCR anew, one entry per CDR3 protein. The table includes roughly 60,000 distinct CDR3 sequences, around 7% detected once. Specified time point: pre-sensitization, week 0. Noted treatment: therapeutic diphenylcyclopropenone sensitization with weekly scalp DPC. This specimen was whole blood, taken in connection with sensitization to the hapten diphenylcyclopropenone (DPC). The receptors here all came from a woman under 40 with alopecia areata. Some clones in this sample may be carry-over from other donors' samples.

This clonotype was seen repeatedly, ten times or more. CDR3 loop: CASQGHDYGYTF. Written as DNA, the CDR3 is TGTGCCAGCCAAGGACATGACTATGGCTACACCTTC. V gene TRBV3-1 combines with J gene TRBJ1-2; tentatively, D is TRBD1 (5 bases). Trimming left V 8 bases short and J 3 bases short, with 10 bases between. The CDR3 sequence is 12 residues long. Germline lookup yields CDR1 LGHDT and CDR2 YNNKEL (reference sequence).

This clonotype was detected many times. The chain recombines TRBV15 with TRBJ1-1; D may be TRBD1 (5 bases). V was trimmed by 0 bases and J by 4 bases, leaving 21 bases between them. The CDR3 is 18 residues long. Per the germline V gene, CDR1 is LNHNV and CDR2 is YYDKDF (reference sequence). As DNA, the CDR3 is TGTGCCACCAGCAGAGATCCGTTATCGGAGGGGTTCAGCACTGAAGCTTTCTTT. This gives the protein CATSRDPLSEGFSTEAFF.

Ten or more counts support this clonotype. DNA of the CDR3: TGTGCCACCAGTGAGAGGGCAGATACGCAGTATTTT. Protein product: CATSERADTQYF. The chain employs TRBV24-1 and TRBJ2-3; the D gene is possibly TRBD2 (5 bases). The germline V gene encodes CDR1 KGHDR and CDR2 SFDVKD. Trimming took off 4 bases at V and 4 bases at J, with 5 bases between the two ends. The CDR3 runs to 12 residues.

This chain connects TRBV30 to TRBJ1-6; D is ambiguous. The germline CDR1 and CDR2 sequences are GTSNPN and SVGIG (reference sequence). The CDR3 length is 16 residues. V lost 1 base, J lost 0 bases, and 10 bases lay in between. Written as DNA, the CDR3 is TGTGCCTGGAGTGCCCAATACAGCTCCTATAATTCACCCCTCCACTTT. Residues: CAWSAQYSSYNSPLHF.

This clonotype was detected only a few times. The chain employs TRBV10-3 and TRBJ2-3; 8 nucleotides align to TRBD2. The ends lost 8 bases at V and 6 bases at J; junction bases unmatched: 4. Germline V gene lookup returns CDR1 ENHRY and CDR2 SYGVKD. The CDR3 totals 12 residues. The CDR3 loop is CAIQRGRDTQYF. DNA of the CDR3: TGTGCCATCCAGCGGGGGCGGGATACGCAGTATTTT.

In this sample, this clonotype turned up many times. The J gene is TRBJ1-1, the V gene TRBV27; the D gene is possibly TRBD1 (6 bases). The CDR3 totals 15 residues. Trimming removed 7 bases at V and 3 bases at J, with 18 bases between. The V gene's germline CDR1 is MNHEY and CDR2 SMNVEV (reference sequence). The DNA of the CDR3 is TGTGCCAGCATGGCCAGGGGAAAAGGCGACACTGAAGCTTTCTTT. Translated: CASMARGKGDTEAFF.

This clonotype appeared a few times. This sequence joins TRBV3-1 and TRBJ1-2; 9 nucleotides agree with TRBD1. From germline, CDR1 is LGHDT and CDR2 YNNKEL (reference sequence). CDR3 length: 15 amino acids. Trimming took 4 bases from V and 2 from J; bases not matched to a gene: 5. CDR3 DNA: TGTGCCAGCAGCCCGTGGGACAGGGAAAACTATGGCTACACCTTC. Residues: CASSPWDRENYGYTF.

This clonotype was seen only a few times. J is TRBJ1-3 and V is TRBV5-1; 7 bases match TRBD1. Losses at the gene ends were 4 bases for V and 0 bases for J; bases not matched to a gene: 7. CDR3 size: 16 residues. Germline V gene lookup returns CDR1 SGHRS and CDR2 YFSETQ. The CDR3 loop reads CASSRWTGDSGNTIYF. The CDR3 DNA reads TGCGCCAGCAGCCGTTGGACAGGCGACTCTGGAAACACCATATATTTT.

This clonotype has only a few counts. The genes are TRBV6-6 and TRBJ1-5; no firm D call. The CDR3 is 15 amino acids. V lost 7 bases and J lost 2, with 15 bases in between. Germline CDR1 is MNHNY and CDR2 is SVGAGI (reference sequence). CDR3 sequence reads: CASTNSAKGNQPQHF. CDR3 DNA: TGTGCCAGCACCAACAGCGCTAAGGGCAATCAGCCCCAGCATTTT.

This clonotype was found many times. The chain joins TRBV12-3 or TRBV12-4 to TRBJ2-3, with a possible D match to TRBD2 (5 bases). V lost 1 base and J lost 1, with 12 bases in between. This CDR3 is built from 16 residues. The CDR3 DNA follows: TGTGCCAGCAGTTTAGGGCCTCACGGGGGCACAGATACGCAGTATTTT. Its translation is CASSLGPHGGTDTQYF.

This clonotype was seen many times. The chain couples TRBV11-2 to TRBJ1-2; 7 bases align to TRBD1. This CDR3 region has 15 residues. The V gene's germline CDR1 is SGHAT and CDR2 FQNNGV. J was trimmed by 2 bases and V by 3 bases; bases with no gene match: 6. The CDR3 protein is CASSFAPQGNYGYTF. The CDR3, as DNA: TGTGCCAGCAGCTTCGCGCCACAGGGGAACTATGGCTACACCTTC.

Only a few counts were recorded for this clonotype. V and J are TRBV7-8 and TRBJ2-3; 8 bases agree with TRBD2. Unmatched junction bases numbered 10, after V lost 5 bases and J lost 0 bases. CDR3 length: 17 residues. Germline-derived CDR1 and CDR2 are SGHVS and FQNEAQ. The CDR3 DNA is TGTGCCAGCAGCAGCCTGGGACTAGTCGTTAGCACAGATACGCAGTATTTT. It translates to CASSSLGLVVSTDTQYF.

In this sample, this clonotype turned up many times. The DNA of the CDR3 is TGTGCCAGCAGGACAGTCGAAGAGACCCAGTACTTC. It codes for CASRTVEETQYF. The chain carries TRBV6-1 and TRBJ2-5; a weak D match, TRBD1 (5 bases). This CDR3 comprises 12 residues. Per germline, CDR1 MNHNS and CDR2 SASEGT. The germline V and J ends were trimmed by 6 bases and 3 bases, with 8 bases remaining between them.